This TCR beta chain was sequenced for a study of cytomegalovirus exposure and HLA in healthy donors. Germline loops: CDR1 SQVTM, CDR2 ANQGSEA. V lost 6 bases and J 2 bases, leaving 15 bases between the germline ends. The CDR3 runs 14 residues. Study outcomes and limitations: A previous analysis found most TCR beta V segments productive roughly 87% or roughly 30% of the time. Association of a missense DCLRE1C variant with TCR beta V- and J-gene trimming was reported in a later analysis.

PCR amplification relied on 60 Vbeta primers (plus 13 Jbeta primers). Some clones are missing from TCRdb's copy, which holds only in-frame ones; the method was immunoSEQ multiplex PCR. The sample lists roughly 160,000 clones, around 85% occurring once. As for this clone: What it binds is unknown.

Sequences were obtained from PBMCs. The TCR originated in a boy under 10 years old in good health and CMV-seronegative. The rearrangement joins TRBV29-1 to TRBJ2-3; tentatively, D is TRBD2 (6 bases). CDR3 protein: CSVHAGLHTDTQYF. CDR3 DNA sequence: TGCAGCGTCCACGCGGGACTTCACACAGATACGCAGTATTTT.